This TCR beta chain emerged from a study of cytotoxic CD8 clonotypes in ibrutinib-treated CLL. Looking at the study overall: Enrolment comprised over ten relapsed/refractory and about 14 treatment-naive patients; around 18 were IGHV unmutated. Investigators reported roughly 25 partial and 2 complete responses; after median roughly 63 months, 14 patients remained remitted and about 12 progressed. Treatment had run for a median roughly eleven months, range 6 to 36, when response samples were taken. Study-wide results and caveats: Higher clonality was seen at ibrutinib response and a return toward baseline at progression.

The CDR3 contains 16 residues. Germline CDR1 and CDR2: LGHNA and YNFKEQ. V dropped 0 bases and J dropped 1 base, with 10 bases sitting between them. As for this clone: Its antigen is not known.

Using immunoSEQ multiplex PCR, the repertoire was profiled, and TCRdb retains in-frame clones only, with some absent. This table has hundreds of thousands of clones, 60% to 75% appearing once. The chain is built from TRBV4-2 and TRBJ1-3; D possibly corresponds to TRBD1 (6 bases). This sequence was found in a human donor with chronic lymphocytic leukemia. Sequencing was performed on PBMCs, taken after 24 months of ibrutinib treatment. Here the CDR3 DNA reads TGTGCCAGCAGCCAAGAGTGGGGGCCGTCTGGAAACACCATATATTTT. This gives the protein CASSQEWGPSGNTIYF.